This record concerns one TCR beta chain sequence. Noted treatment: preoperative locoregional IRX-2 cytokine immunotherapy. This specimen comes from a study of preoperative IRX-2 immunotherapy in early breast cancer. Clones were read by immunoSEQ multiplex PCR, and TCRdb kept only the in-frame ones, dropping some. This table holds tens of thousands of clones, around 92% found once. This CDR3 has 14 amino acids. Per the germline V gene, CDR1 is LNHDA and CDR2 is SQIVND (reference sequence). V gave up 4 bases and J gave up 0 bases, with 9 bases separating them. This TCR came from a human donor with breast cancer. Material: tumor tissue, obtained after IRX-2 immunotherapy. The chain joins TRBV19 to TRBJ1-1; unclear D gene. The CDR3 DNA reads as TGTGCCAGTAGTAGGACTTATATGAACACTGAAGCTTTCTTT. Amino acid sequence: CASSRTYMNTEAFF.